What follows is one T cell receptor beta chain and its context. This specimen comes from a study of blood T cell repertoires in COVID-19. Study overall: Both acute and convalescent COVID-19 samples were obtained from the United States, Italy and Spain.

Seattle participants joined during active infection and were tracked over time. Methods used by the authors: Quantification of nucleated cells was approximated via reference gene primer amplification. TCRdb's table, derived via immunoSEQ multiplex PCR, lists solely in-frame clones and lacks some. The DNA was the basis for D and trimming; V, J and clone size are from that table. The sample yields a few hundred thousand clones, approximately 86% seen once. The CDR3 is 14 amino acids. Germline CDR1 is SGHAT and CDR2 is FQNNGV. The V gene lost 5 bases and the J gene lost 2 bases, with 11 bases spanning the gap.

The receptor's source is a woman aged 55-75 years with COVID-19, enrolled during active disease. The rearrangement joins TRBV11-2 to TRBJ2-3, with D hard to call. Source material: peripheral blood. CDR3 amino acids: CASSPLLFTDTQYF. In DNA, the CDR3 is TGTGCCAGCAGCCCCTTACTATTCACAGATACGCAGTATTTT.